This T cell receptor beta chain comes out of a study of OX40 agonist ivuxolimab in advanced cancers. About the study as a whole: The costimulatory receptor OX40 (CD134) was targeted by ivuxolimab, a fully human IgG2 agonistic monoclonal antibody. Among the roughly 52 dose-escalation patients, roughly 20 had hepatocellular carcinoma, 15 or so melanoma, 9 renal cell carcinoma and 9 head and neck cancer. The paper describes the monotherapy dose-escalation part (N of about 52 patients) of the phase I trial of ivuxolimab. Partial responses occurred in three dose-escalation patients, of whom one had hepatocellular carcinoma and two had cutaneous melanoma. A male proportion of nearly 85% and a mean age of around 60 years, ranging from about 23 to 90, were recorded for the dose-escalation cohort. Intravenous ivuxolimab was administered to patients every 2 weeks at six dose levels: 0.01, 0.1, 0.3, 1.5, 3 and 10 mg/kg. Peripheral TCRbeta sequencing aimed to test whether ivuxolimab altered TCR sequence diversity and caused clonal T-cell expansion. Prior anti-PD-1, anti-PD-L1 or anti-CTLA-4 therapy was permitted, and checkpoint inhibitors had been received by about 37% of dose-escalation patients. Study-level results and caveats: In the 0.1-3.0 mg/kg groups, partial responders were among the patients with the lowest normalized peripheral clonal expansion, particularly in CD8+ T cells. Low levels of normalized T-cell clonal expansion were also seen in some patients who did not respond. At doses from 0.1 to 3.0 mg/kg, clonal expansion was seen in both CD4+ and CD8+ blood T cells between baseline and week 6. After ivuxolimab, more expanded clones were found on average in CD8+ T cells than in CD4+ T cells. Which antigens the clonally expanded peripheral T cells were specific for was not determined.

Patients with autoimmune disease history or receiving systemic immunosuppression were excluded from the trial. Peripheral blood for TCR sequencing was drawn from every dose cohort at baseline, at cycle 4 day 1 and at cycle 7 day 1. Samples came from an open-label, multicenter, first-in-human phase I dose-escalation trial of ivuxolimab. The trial enrolled adults with locally advanced or metastatic head and neck squamous cell, hepatocellular, melanoma or renal cell carcinoma. Before TCR sequencing, CD4+ T cells and CD8+ T cells were sorted from peripheral blood as separate populations. With respect to this clone: The specificity of this receptor is unknown. No much larger clone is present one base from it, and per-base qualities are unavailable.

To sequence the TCRbeta CDR3 region, genomic DNA was isolated from the sorted cells. The immunoSEQ Assay was used to sequence the TCRbeta CDR3 regions. This immuneACCESS table, as held by TCRdb, lists in-frame sequences with V and J called but not all clones. Of the missing ones, under half trace to an unresolved V gene in checked studies; the others have no known cause. The sample includes 65,000 to 95,000 clones, with around 90% observed a single time. Jointly, the top ten make up 6.2% of the sample. The CDR3, from cysteine to phenylalanine, totals 16 residues. CDR3 DNA is the only sequence kept; it has 48 bases, read in frame from the first base. CDR1 and CDR2 were assigned from the germline V gene as SNHLY and FYNNEI. V is shortened by 7 bases, J by 1 base, and the region joining them spans 18 bases.

This specimen consisted of CD4+ or CD8+ T cells sorted from blood, obtained in a trial of the OX40 agonist ivuxolimab. The sequence was obtained from an adult with an advanced solid tumor such as melanoma, head and neck, liver or kidney cancer. The chain is assembled from TRBV2 and TRBJ2-3; the D gene is perhaps TRBD1, on 5 matching bases. In nucleotides, the sequence is TGTGCCAGCACAGTGAAGGGTACCAGGGGCACAGATACGCAGTATTTT. Its protein product is CASTVKGTRGTDTQYF. Here the CDR3 is joined to the reference TRBV2 and TRBJ2-3 genes, and the full variable domain is: EPEVTQTPSHQVTQMGQEVILRCVPISNHLYFYWYRQILGQKVEFLVSFYNNEISEKSEIFDDQFSVERPDGSNFTLKIRSTKLEDSAMYFCASTVKGTRGTDTQYFGPGTRLTVL.